The table lists the clone carrying this T cell receptor beta chain with many counts. Through MiXCR, TCRdb re-clonotyped the PCR reads. Of over 20,000 clones in the sample, over 9% are singletons; the top ten hold 7.6%. The sample is drawn from a study of metastatic and nonmetastatic thyroid tumors. Study details: Where malignant and benign thyroid patients were concerned, repertoires were compared across blood and tumor or nodule tissue.

The CDR3 consists of 15 residues. Germline CDR1 reads SGDLS; CDR2 reads YYNGEE. The ends lost 4 bases at V and 3 bases at J; junction bases unmatched: 5. Before thyroid surgery, none of the patients had received any treatment. The receptor comes from a female donor with papillary thyroid cancer or a benign thyroid nodule (not recorded which). Some clones in this sample may be carry-over from other donors' samples. Material: blood. This chain uses TRBV9 with TRBJ2-1, with 9 positions matching TRBD2. The CDR3 DNA sequence: TGTGCCAGCAGCCTTAGCGGGAGCGACTACAATGAGCAGTTCTTC. This codes for CASSLSGSDYNEQFF. Full variable domain (rest looked up from reference TRBV9 and TRBJ2-1): DSGVTQTPKHLITATGQRVTLRCSPRSGDLSVYWYQQSLDQGLQFLIQYYNGEERAKGNILERFSAQQFPDLHSELNLSSLELGDSALYFCASSLSGSDYNEQFFGPGTRLTVL.